The 8 T cell receptor beta chains in this list originate from one sample, sequenced in a study of PD-L1 blockade in urothelial cancer. Produced via immunoSEQ multiplex PCR; TCRdb's table is partial and in-frame only. The sample yields 35,000 to 50,000 clones, 81% seen once. Sequencing used PBMCs, obtained around atezolizumab (anti-PD-L1) treatment. The source of these receptors is a man aged 65 to 85 with urothelial cancer.

A single count supports this clone. This chain joins TRBV5-1 and TRBJ2-5; 7 nucleotides agree with TRBD1. CDR1 SGHRS and CDR2 YFSETQ come from the germline V gene. There are 15 residues in the CDR3. V trimming: 4 bases; J trimming: 2 bases; junction bases outside the gene matches: 8. CDR3 sequence: CASSGGQLSQETQYF. CDR3 bases: TGCGCCAGCAGCGGGGGACAGCTCTCACAAGAGACCCAGTACTTC.

CDR3 residues: CASSLYVSAEAFF. The DNA for the CDR3 is TGTGCCAGCAGCTTATATGTTTCTGCTGAAGCTTTCTTT. The gene calls are TRBV7-8 and TRBJ1-1; D is uncertain. With 2 bases removed from V and 6 bases from J, the gap between germline ends came to 10 bases. Germline assignment: CDR1 SGHVS and CDR2 FQNEAQ. This CDR3 region has 13 residues.

The J gene is TRBJ1-2, the V gene TRBV9, with 10 bases identical to TRBD1. The CDR3 consists of 16 residues. Germline loops: CDR1 SGDLS, CDR2 YYNGEE. Trimming cost V 3 bases and J 3 bases; bases outside gene matches: 8. CDR3 sequence (DNA): TGTGCCAGCAGCGCTAGGACAGGGGGTCTCGACTATGGCTACACCTTC. It yields the protein CASSARTGGLDYGYTF.

The genes are TRBV7-7 and TRBJ2-1; TRBD2 matches at 7 bases. Unmatched junction bases numbered 8, after V lost 5 bases and J lost 7 bases. Germline CDR1 reads SSHAT; CDR2 reads FNYEAQ (reference sequence). The CDR3 is made up of 14 amino acids. This CDR3 is CASSTRHGGNEQFF. CDR3 nucleotides: TGTGCCAGCAGCACACGACACGGGGGGAATGAGCAGTTCTTC.

The chain joins TRBV18 to TRBJ2-1, with 10 bases matching TRBD2. Germline V CDR1 and CDR2: KGHSH, LQKENI. The CDR3 extends over 15 amino acids. With 3 bases clipped from V and 5 bases from J, the junction kept 4 bases outside the gene matches. The CDR3 sequence is CASSPKREGNNEQFF. The CDR3 DNA sequence: TGTGCCAGCTCACCGAAGCGGGAGGGTAACAATGAGCAGTTCTTC.

The chain is built from TRBV5-6 and TRBJ2-7, with 7 bases lining up with TRBD2. The germline V gene encodes CDR1 SGHDT and CDR2 YYEEEE. After removal of 10 bases from V and 3 bases from J, the junction contained 13 bases not matched to a gene. This CDR3 region has 14 residues. This CDR3 is CAGSSSGKVYEQYF. The DNA of the CDR3 is TGTGCCGGGAGTAGCAGCGGGAAGGTCTACGAGCAGTACTTC.

This sequence joins TRBV27 and TRBJ2-2, with D possibly being TRBD1 (5 bases). From germline, CDR1 is MNHEY and CDR2 SMNVEV (reference sequence). The CDR3 is 14 amino acids. The ends were cut back, 7 bases at V and 0 bases at J, with 9 bases in the middle. This CDR3 reads CASKGQPNTGELFF. The DNA for the CDR3 is TGTGCCAGCAAGGGGCAACCGAACACCGGGGAGCTGTTTTTT.

In DNA, the CDR3 is TGTGCCAGCAGCGTAGGACTAGCGGGATACACAGATACGCAGTATTTT. As protein: CASSVGLAGYTDTQYF. The rearrangement uses TRBV9 and TRBJ2-3; TRBD2 agrees at 11 bases. The CDR3 consists of 16 residues. J was trimmed by 2 bases and V by 0 bases; bases with no gene match: 2. Looked up from germline, CDR1 is SGDLS and CDR2 is YYNGEE.